The 5 T cell receptor beta chains below all came from one sample that was sequenced in a study of cytomegalovirus exposure and HLA in healthy donors. Primers for the PCR totalled 60 Vbeta and 13 Jbeta. The table came from immunoSEQ multiplex PCR; TCRdb's copy has only in-frame clones and leaves some out. The sample table sets out over 200,000 clones. The specimen was PBMCs. Receptor source: a woman aged 25 to 39 in good health and CMV-seropositive.

The chain joins TRBV9 to TRBJ2-2; 8 bases fit TRBD1. Germline V gene sequence: CDR1 SGDLS, CDR2 YYNGEE. J lost 4 bases, V lost 4 bases, and 15 bases had no gene match. This CDR3 is 18 amino acids long. Here the CDR3 reads CASSTRGRQGWGTGELFF. CDR3 sequence (DNA): TGTGCCAGCAGCACCAGAGGAAGACAGGGGTGGGGCACCGGGGAGCTGTTTTTT.

The V and J genes are TRBV7-2 and TRBJ1-5; D is uncertain. The CDR3 is made up of 15 amino acids. Per the germline V gene, CDR1 is SGHTA and CDR2 is FQGNSA. V lost 2 bases and J 2 bases, leaving 10 bases between the germline ends. The CDR3 DNA is TGTGCCAGCAGCTTATTTCGAGCCGGCAATCAGCCCCAGCATTTT. Translated, it gives CASSLFRAGNQPQHF.

This chain uses TRBV2 with TRBJ1-2; maybe TRBD1 (5 bases). This CDR3 comprises 13 residues. Trimming left V 3 bases short and J 3 bases short, with 8 bases between. From germline, CDR1 is SNHLY and CDR2 FYNNEI. CDR3 sequence: CASSEGGDYGYTF. The CDR3 DNA is TGTGCCAGCAGTGAGGGGGGGGACTATGGCTACACCTTC.

CDR3 coding DNA: TGTGCCAGCAGCTCCAATGTTGACAGGGATACTGAAGCTTTCTTT. Its protein is CASSSNVDRDTEAFF. The genes are TRBV7-9 and TRBJ1-1; 7 bases agree with TRBD1. V shed 4 bases, J shed 5 bases, and the junction held 10 bases outside the gene matches. Germline CDR1 is SEHNR and CDR2 is FQNEAQ (reference sequence). The CDR3 is 15 residues long. Using reference TRBV7-9 and TRBJ1-1 for the parts outside the CDR3, the full variable domain is DTGVSQNPRHKITKRGQNVTFRCDPISEHNRLYWYRQTLGQGPEFLTYFQNEAQLEKSRLLSDRFSAERPKGSFSTLEIQRTEQGDSAMYLCASSSNVDRDTEAFFGQGTRLTVV.

The gene calls are TRBV28 and TRBJ2-1, with 13 positions matching TRBD2. The V segment lost 4 bases and the J segment 2 bases; nucleotides outside the gene matches: 8. The CDR3 spans 18 residues. Germline CDR1 and CDR2: MDHEN and SYDVKM. The CDR3 protein is CASSYSGLAGAAYNEQFF. CDR3 DNA: TGTGCCAGCAGTTACTCCGGACTAGCGGGAGCAGCCTACAATGAGCAGTTCTTC.